The clone carrying this T cell receptor (beta chain) was observed once. Its antigen is unidentified. The V gene's germline CDR1 is SGHRS and CDR2 YFSETQ. The CDR3 is 14 residues long. J lost 3 bases, V lost 0 bases, and 2 bases had no gene match. Sequenced by immunoSEQ multiplex PCR; TCRdb stores in-frame clones only, minus some. Found here are 150,000 to 160,000 clones, about 86% of them singletons; the top ten hold approximately 2%. This record belongs to a study of cytomegalovirus exposure and HLA in healthy donors. General observations from the study: Investigators reported approximately 150 TCR beta chains as tied to cytomegalovirus. Some public TCRs appeared in many individuals, while most sequences were rare. Later, an analysis found that TCR clusters from the first cohort tended to co-occur in the 120 or so validation repertoires.

Sequencing input: PBMCs. V and J are TRBV5-1 and TRBJ1-2, with 7 bases identical to TRBD1. This clonotype originated in a human donor in good health. The CDR3 nucleotides read TGCGCCAGCAGCTTGGGAACAGGGGACTATGGCTACACCTTC. Translating gives CASSLGTGDYGYTF.